Described below is a single TCR beta chain sequence and its context. Its target is unknown. The data are from a study of T cells and Merkel cell carcinoma outcomes. Sequencing used immunoSEQ multiplex PCR; TCRdb keeps in-frame clones, though not all of them. Found here are thousands of clones, approximately 89% of them singletons; the top ten hold 2.4%. CDR3 length: 15 residues. V was shortened by 3 bases and J by 3 bases, with 15 bases between the two germline ends. Germline V gives CDR1 SGHNT, CDR2 YENEEA. General observations from the study: Repertoire plus T-cell density reportedly predicted Merkel cell carcinoma outcomes.

The chain combines TRBV11-3 with TRBJ2-7; D remains unclear. The sequenced material came from tumor tissue from Merkel cell carcinoma. The sequence came from a human donor with Merkel cell carcinoma. CDR3 nucleotides: TGTGCCAGCAGCTTTGGTGTCCAAGGAAACTACGAGCAGTACTTC. Translated, it gives CASSFGVQGNYEQYF. The complete variable domain, with remaining parts taken from reference TRBV11-3 and TRBJ2-7, reads EAGVVQSPRYKIIEKKQPVAFWCNPISGHNTLYWYLQNLGQGPELLIRYENEEAVDDSQLPKDRFSAERLKGVDSTLKIQPAELGDSAVYLCASSFGVQGNYEQYFGPGTRLTVT.